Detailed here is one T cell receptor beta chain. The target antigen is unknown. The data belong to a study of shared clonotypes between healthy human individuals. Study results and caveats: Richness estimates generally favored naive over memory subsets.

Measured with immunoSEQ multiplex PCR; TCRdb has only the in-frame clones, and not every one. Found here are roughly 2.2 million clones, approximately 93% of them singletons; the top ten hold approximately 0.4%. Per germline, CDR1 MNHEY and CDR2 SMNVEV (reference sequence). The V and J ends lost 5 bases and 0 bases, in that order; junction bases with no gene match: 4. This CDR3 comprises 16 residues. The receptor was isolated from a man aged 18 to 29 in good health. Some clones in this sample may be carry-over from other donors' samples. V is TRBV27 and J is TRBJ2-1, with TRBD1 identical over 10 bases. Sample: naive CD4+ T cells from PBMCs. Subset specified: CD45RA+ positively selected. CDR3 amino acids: CASSLDRGYSYNEQFF. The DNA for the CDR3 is TGTGCCAGCAGTCTGGACAGGGGGTACTCCTACAATGAGCAGTTCTTC.